These 14 T cell receptor beta chains were sequenced from one sample in a study of cytomegalovirus exposure and HLA in healthy donors. Sequencing used immunoSEQ multiplex PCR; TCRdb keeps in-frame clones, though not all of them. The table includes 200,000 to 250,000 clones, around 90% detected once. The sample was PBMCs. The receptors here all came from a woman between 18 and 30 years old in good health and CMV-seropositive.

The gene calls are TRBV21-1 and TRBJ1-5; the listed D gene, TRBD1, was not tested against the DNA. TRBV21-1 is designated a pseudogene. The CDR3 sequence is 16 residues long. CDR3 bases: TGTGCCAGCAGCATAGGGACACTACCCTCGATGCAGCCCCAGCATTTT. It is translated as CASSIGTLPSMQPQHF.

Written as DNA, the CDR3 is TGCGCCAGCCGCTTTTCAGGAGGGAATGAGCAGTTCTTC. Translated: CASRFSGGNEQFF. The chain combines TRBV4-1 with TRBJ2-1; a possible D gene is TRBD2 (6 bases). Germline lookup yields CDR1 MGHRA and CDR2 YSYEKL. The germline V and J ends were trimmed by 8 bases and 7 bases, with 15 bases remaining between them. The CDR3 sequence is 13 residues long.

The chain has TRBV19 and TRBJ1-4; D is unresolved. The germline CDR1 and CDR2 sequences are LNHDA and SQIVND (reference sequence). CDR3 size: 12 residues. V lost 7 bases and J 4 bases, leaving 7 bases between the germline ends. CDR3 bases: TGTGCCAGTACACAAAATAATGAAAAACTGTTTTTT. Residues: CASTQNNEKLFF.

The rearrangement uses TRBV28 and TRBJ2-7; D might be TRBD2 (5 bases). V lost 5 bases, J lost 0 bases, and 11 bases lay in between. Germline-derived CDR1 and CDR2 are MDHEN and SYDVKM. This CDR3 is built from 14 residues. CDR3 protein: CASSRGWSSYEQYF. In nucleotides, the CDR3 is TGTGCCAGCAGTCGAGGGTGGAGCTCCTACGAGCAGTACTTC.

The chain couples TRBV7-8 to TRBJ2-3; no clear D. Trimming cost V 5 bases and J 0 bases, with 9 bases left between them. Per germline, CDR1 SGHVS and CDR2 FQNEAQ. The CDR3 extends over 14 amino acids. The CDR3 protein is CASSPTESTDTQYF. The CDR3 region has the DNA TGTGCCAGCAGCCCAACAGAGAGCACAGATACGCAGTATTTT.

The chain joins TRBV7-3 to TRBJ2-5; 8 bases agree with TRBD2. CDR1 is SGHTA, CDR2 FQGTGA, per germline. V lost 4 bases and J lost 1; bases outside the gene matches: 5. There are 15 residues in the CDR3. The CDR3 nucleotides read TGTGCCAGCAGCTGGGGACTAGTCGGCCAAGAGACCCAGTACTTC. As protein: CASSWGLVGQETQYF.

The chain uses TRBV28 and TRBJ2-7, with 8 bases that match TRBD2. The CDR3 extends over 13 amino acids. The germline V gene has CDR1 MDHEN and CDR2 SYDVKM. The CDR3: CSTSGKGSYEQYF. The CDR3 bases are TGTTCCACTAGCGGAAAAGGGTCCTACGAGCAGTACTTC.

The J gene is TRBJ2-4, the V gene TRBV9, with TRBD1 identical over 9 bases. The CDR3 totals 14 residues. The ends lost 3 bases at V and 5 bases at J; junction bases unmatched: 3. Germline V gene lookup returns CDR1 SGDLS and CDR2 YYNGEE. The DNA for the CDR3 is TGTGCCAGCAGCGACCGGGACAGGGAAAACATTCAGTACTTC. Translation: CASSDRDRENIQYF.

As for this clone: Other nucleotide sequences from this sample produce the same CDR3. The V call is TRBV20-1, the J call TRBJ2-2; D gene uncertain. V was clipped by 6 bases and J by 6 bases, with 8 bases between them. This CDR3 is built from 11 residues. Germline CDR1 reads DFQATT; CDR2 reads SNEGSKA (reference sequence). The CDR3 loop is CSARSAGELFF. CDR3 nucleotides: TGCAGTGCCCGGAGTGCCGGGGAGCTGTTTTTT.

The gene calls are TRBV30 and TRBJ2-1; D may be TRBD1 (5 bases). The CDR3 sequence is 12 residues long. V gave up 3 bases and J gave up 8 bases, with 11 bases separating them. Germline CDR1 is GTSNPN and CDR2 is SVGIG (reference sequence). This CDR3 reads CAWSDSWDEQFF. Written as DNA, the CDR3 is TGTGCCTGGAGCGACAGCTGGGATGAGCAGTTCTTC.

On this clone: One end of the junction is discordant with germline, which a read error may explain. The V and J genes are TRBV15 and TRBJ2-7; D is perhaps TRBD1 (6 bases). This CDR3 is 16 amino acids long. Germline V gene sequence: CDR1 LNHNV, CDR2 YYDKDF (reference sequence). The CDR3 DNA is TGTGCCACTAGCAGAGATGGGCAGGGGTCAGGGGACGAGCAGTACTTC. Its translation: CATSRDGQGSGDEQYF.

In its sample, this clone was seen a few times. J is TRBJ2-7 and V is TRBV6-1; D call uncertain. Trimming stripped 4 bases from V and 2 bases from J, with 12 bases between. The germline V gene encodes CDR1 MNHNS and CDR2 SASEGT. The CDR3 length is 14 residues. The CDR3 DNA reads as TGTGCCAGCAGTGTTGAGACTCTTGCCTACGAGCAGTACTTC. Its translation is CASSVETLAYEQYF.

The V call is TRBV27, the J call TRBJ1-2; TRBD1 agrees at 7 bases. CDR1 and CDR2 from the germline V gene are MNHEY and SMNVEV (reference sequence). This CDR3 is built from 20 residues. The V segment lost 4 bases and the J segment 4 bases; nucleotides outside the gene matches: 24. CDR3 in DNA: TGTGCCAGCAGTTCCCAAGGCGGGGGGACGGGCGGGACAGTCTTCTATGGCTACACCTTC. This codes for CASSSQGGGTGGTVFYGYTF.

The chain uses TRBV28 and TRBJ1-1; D is undetermined. Trimming shortened V by 8 bases and J by 0 bases, and 10 bases separated the two germline ends. The CDR3 covers 13 residues. CDR1 and CDR2 from the germline V gene are MDHEN and SYDVKM. CDR3 region: CASLRTLNTEAFF. The CDR3 DNA sequence: TGTGCCAGCTTACGGACTTTGAACACTGAAGCTTTCTTT.